This TCR beta chain stems from a study of T cells after yellow fever vaccination. The study made its TCR cDNA through 5'RACE template switching. That step introduced a universal primer site along with UMIs. TCRdb re-called the 5' RACE reads with MiXCR, one entry per CDR3 protein. The sample contains about 630,000 distinct CDR3 sequences, 9% to 15% of which appear only once. The CDR3 contains 15 residues. V gave up 0 bases and J gave up 1 base, with 10 bases separating them. Germline V gives CDR1 LGHDT, CDR2 YNNKEL (reference sequence). J is TRBJ2-7 and V is TRBV3-1; D might be TRBD2 (6 bases). This receptor was obtained from a man in his thirties or forties who received the YFV17D yellow fever vaccine. The sequences come from PBMCs, collected on the day of the yellow fever booster vaccination. The DNA for the CDR3 is TGTGCCAGCAGCCAAGATTGGGACTCTTCCTACGAGCAGTACTTC. As protein: CASSQDWDSSYEQYF.